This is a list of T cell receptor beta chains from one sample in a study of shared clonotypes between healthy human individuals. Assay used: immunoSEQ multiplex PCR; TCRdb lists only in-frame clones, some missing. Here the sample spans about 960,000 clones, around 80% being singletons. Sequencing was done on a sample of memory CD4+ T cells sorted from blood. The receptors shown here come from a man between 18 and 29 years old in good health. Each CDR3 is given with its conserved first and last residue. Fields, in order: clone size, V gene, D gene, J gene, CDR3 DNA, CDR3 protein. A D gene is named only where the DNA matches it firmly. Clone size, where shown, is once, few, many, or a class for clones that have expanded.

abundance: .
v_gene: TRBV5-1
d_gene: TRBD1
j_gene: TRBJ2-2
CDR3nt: TGCGCCAGCAGCTCAGCACAGGGGACCGGGGAGCTGTTTTTT
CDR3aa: CASSSAQGTGELFF

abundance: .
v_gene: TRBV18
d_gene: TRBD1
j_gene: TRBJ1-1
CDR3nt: TGTGCCAGCTCGCCCGGGACAGGGGGCAGGAACACTGAAGCTTTCTTT
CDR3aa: CASSPGTGGRNTEAFF

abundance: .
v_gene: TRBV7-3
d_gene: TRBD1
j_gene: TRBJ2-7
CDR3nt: TGTGCCAGCACCCTCAGGGGGTTTTCCTCCTACGAGCAGTACTTC
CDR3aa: CASTLRGFSSYEQYF

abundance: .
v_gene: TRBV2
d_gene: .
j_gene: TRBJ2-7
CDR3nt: TGTGCCAGCCTAGATCCTTACGAACAGTACTTC
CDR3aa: CASLDPYEQYF

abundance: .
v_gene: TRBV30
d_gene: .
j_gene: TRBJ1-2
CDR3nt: TGTGCCTGGCTTGACAGGACTAACTATGGCTACACCTTC
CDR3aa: CAWLDRTNYGYTF

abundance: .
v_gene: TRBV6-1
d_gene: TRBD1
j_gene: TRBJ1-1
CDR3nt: TGTGCCAGCAGAACAGGGGCGAACACTGAAGCTTTCTTT
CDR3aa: CASRTGANTEAFF

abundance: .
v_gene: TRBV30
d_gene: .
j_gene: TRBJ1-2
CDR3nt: TGTGCCTGGCAAACATTGGACAACGCCTTC
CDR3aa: CAWQTLDNAF

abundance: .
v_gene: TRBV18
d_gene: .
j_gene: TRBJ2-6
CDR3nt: TGTGCCAGCTCGCTAAACAGGGAACCTGGGGCCAACGTCCTGACTTTC
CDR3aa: CASSLNREPGANVLTF

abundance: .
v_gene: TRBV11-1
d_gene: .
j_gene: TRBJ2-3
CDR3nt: TGTGCCAGCAGCTTAGCGGGGGGCCGACCCGGCACAGATACGCAGTATTTT
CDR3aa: CASSLAGGRPGTDTQYF

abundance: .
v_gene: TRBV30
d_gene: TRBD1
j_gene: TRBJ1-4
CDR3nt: TGTGCCTGGAGCGCCACGGACAGGGGGAATGAAAAACTGTTTTTT
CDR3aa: CAWSATDRGNEKLFF

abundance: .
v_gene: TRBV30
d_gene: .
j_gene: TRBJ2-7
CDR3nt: TGTGCCTGGAGTGGTTACTCCGGGACGGTTACATCTTTCAGCTCCTACGAGCAGTACTTC
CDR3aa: CAWSGYSGTVTSFSSYEQYF

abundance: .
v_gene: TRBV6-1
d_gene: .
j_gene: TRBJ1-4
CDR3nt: TGTGCCAGCACTGAAGTGGGTACGGCTAATGAAAAACTGTTTTTT
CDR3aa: CASTEVGTANEKLFF

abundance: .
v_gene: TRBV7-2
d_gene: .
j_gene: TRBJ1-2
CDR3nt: TGTGCCAGCAGCCCCTGGCCCCCTAACTATGGCTACACCTTC
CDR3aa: CASSPWPPNYGYTF

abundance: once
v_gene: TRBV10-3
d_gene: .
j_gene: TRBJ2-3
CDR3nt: TGTGCCATCAGTGAGTGGGGGCCGGCAGATACGCAGTATTTT
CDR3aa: CAISEWGPADTQYF

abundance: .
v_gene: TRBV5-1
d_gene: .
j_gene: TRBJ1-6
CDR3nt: TGCGCCAGCAGCTTGGGGACAGATCGGTCACCCCTCCACTTT
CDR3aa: CASSLGTDRSPLHF

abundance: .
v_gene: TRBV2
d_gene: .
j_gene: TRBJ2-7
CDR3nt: TGTGCCAGCAGTGAGCCGACCGAGCAGTACTTC
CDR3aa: CASSEPTEQYF

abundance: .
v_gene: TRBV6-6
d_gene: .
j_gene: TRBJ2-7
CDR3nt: TGTGCCAGCAGTTACTCCCCGGGAAGGGATCCCTACGAGCAGTACTTC
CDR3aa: CASSYSPGRDPYEQYF

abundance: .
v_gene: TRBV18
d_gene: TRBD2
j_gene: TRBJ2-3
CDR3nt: TGTGCCAGCTCACCGCGGACTAGCGGGGGCACAGATACGCAGTATTTT
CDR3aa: CASSPRTSGGTDTQYF

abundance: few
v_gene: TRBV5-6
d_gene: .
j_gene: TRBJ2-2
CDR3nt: TGTGCCAGCAGCTTGGACTCCGGGCAAACCGGGGAGCTGTTTTTT
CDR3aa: CASSLDSGQTGELFF

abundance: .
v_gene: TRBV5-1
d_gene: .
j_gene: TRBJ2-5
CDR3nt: TGCGCCAGCAGCTTACGAGGGGGTGTCGAAGAGACCCAGTACTTC
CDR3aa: CASSLRGGVEETQYF

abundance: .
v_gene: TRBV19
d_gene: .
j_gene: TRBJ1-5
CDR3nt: TGTGCCAGTAGTATGGGGCAGGGTGGGAGTCAGCCCCAGCATTTT
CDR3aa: CASSMGQGGSQPQHF

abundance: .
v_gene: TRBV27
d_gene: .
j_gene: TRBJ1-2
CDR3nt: TGTGCCAGCAGCGAGTTTAGGGACACGGGTAGGGGCTACACCTTC
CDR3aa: CASSEFRDTGRGYTF